The 27 T cell receptor beta chains below all came from one sample that was sequenced in a study of T cell responses to AZD1222 COVID-19 vaccine. Produced via immunoSEQ multiplex PCR; TCRdb's table is partial and in-frame only. The sample contains over 100,000 clones, 88% of which appear only once. Sequencing used peripheral blood, obtained on day 0 of MenACWY control vaccination. These receptors originate from an adult in good health.

The chain uses TRBV18 and TRBJ1-1, with D unresolved. Germline V gene sequence: CDR1 KGHSH, CDR2 LQKENI. The ends were cut back, 6 bases at V and 1 base at J, with 15 bases in the middle. CDR3 length: 15 residues. CDR3 in DNA: TGTGCCAGCTCTCTTCCAGGTCGACCGAACACTGAAGCTTTCTTT. Translation: CASSLPGRPNTEAFF.

The rearrangement uses TRBV11-3 and TRBJ2-7, with D uncertain. Germline-derived CDR1 and CDR2 are SGHNT and YENEEA. This CDR3 is built from 11 residues. V lost 4 bases and J lost 5, with 6 bases in between. The CDR3 is CASSYAHEQYF. The CDR3 DNA sequence: TGTGCCAGCAGCTATGCCCACGAGCAGTACTTC.

V is TRBV6-6 and J is TRBJ2-5, with 7 bases aligning to TRBD1. Germline CDR1 and CDR2: MNHNY and SVGAGI (reference sequence). The V gene end was trimmed by 6 bases and the J gene end by 5 bases; junction bases not matched to a gene: 12. The CDR3 has 15 amino acids. The CDR3 DNA reads as TGTGCCAGCAGCTCACAAACAGGGGCGCGGGAGACCCAGTACTTC. Its translation: CASSSQTGARETQYF.

The chain employs TRBV7-9 and TRBJ1-5, with a tentative D call TRBD1 (5 bases). Looked up from germline, CDR1 is SEHNR and CDR2 is FQNEAQ (reference sequence). This CDR3 is 14 amino acids long. Trimming removed 5 bases from V and 7 bases from J, with 15 bases in between. The CDR3 sequence is CASSQGVSDQPQHF. Written as DNA, the CDR3 is TGTGCCAGCAGCCAAGGGGTTTCGGACCAGCCCCAGCATTTT.

To note about this clone: Other DNA sequences within the sample encode an identical CDR3. The CDR3 protein is CASSEYQGANYGYTF. The CDR3 DNA reads as TGTGCCAGCAGTGAATATCAGGGGGCTAACTATGGCTACACCTTC. The chain recombines TRBV6-1 with TRBJ1-2, with 7 bases identical to TRBD1. From germline, CDR1 is MNHNS and CDR2 SASEGT. With 2 bases clipped from V and 0 bases from J, the junction kept 3 bases outside the gene matches. This CDR3 has 15 amino acids.

The count of this clone is one. The gene calls are TRBV9 and TRBJ2-6, with D uncertain. Trimming stripped 0 bases from V and 3 bases from J, with 13 bases between. CDR1 and CDR2 (germline): SGDLS, YYNGEE. This CDR3 has 17 amino acids. The CDR3 protein is CASSVAPLYRGANVLTF. For the CDR3, the DNA is TGTGCCAGCAGCGTAGCCCCTCTTTATCGTGGGGCCAACGTCCTGACTTTC. The whole variable domain, remainder taken from reference TRBV9 and TRBJ2-6, is DSGVTQTPKHLITATGQRVTLRCSPRSGDLSVYWYQQSLDQGLQFLIQYYNGEERAKGNILERFSAQQFPDLHSELNLSSLELGDSALYFCASSVAPLYRGANVLTFGAGSRLTVL.

The gene calls are TRBV5-6 and TRBJ1-2, with D possibly being TRBD1 (6 bases). Germline V lookup: CDR1 SGHDT, CDR2 YYEEEE. The ends were cut back, 3 bases at V and 7 bases at J, with 16 bases in the middle. The CDR3 consists of 14 residues. The CDR3 DNA reads TGTGCCAGCAGCTCGGCTGGAGGGGGGCTTGGCTACACCTTC. It yields the protein CASSSAGGGLGYTF.

The rearrangement links TRBV9 to TRBJ1-2; TRBD1 matches 9 bases. The CDR3 runs to 16 residues. CDR1 is SGDLS, CDR2 YYNGEE, per germline. J lost 5 bases, V lost 4 bases, and 12 bases had no gene match. The DNA for the CDR3 is TGTGCCAGCAGCCCCGAAACCGGGACAGGGAGATATGGCTACACCTTC. This translates into CASSPETGTGRYGYTF.

The chain employs TRBV28 and TRBJ2-1, with unresolved D. Germline lookup yields CDR1 MDHEN and CDR2 SYDVKM. CDR3 length: 14 amino acids. The V and J ends lost 2 bases and 5 bases respectively, with 10 bases between them. Here the CDR3 reads CASSLGNSHNEQFF. CDR3 sequence (DNA): TGTGCCAGCAGTTTAGGGAACAGTCACAATGAGCAGTTCTTC.

Regarding this clone: One end of the junction is discordant with germline, which a read error may explain. The CDR3 spells CASSQNPSSYNEQFF. As DNA, the CDR3 is TGTGCTAGCAGCCAGAACCCTAGCTCCTACAATGAGCAGTTCTTC. This sequence joins TRBV7-7 and TRBJ2-1; no definite D call. Germline loops: CDR1 SSHAT, CDR2 FNYEAQ (reference sequence). This CDR3 region has 15 residues.

The V call is TRBV7-2, the J call TRBJ2-6; no reliable D call. V was clipped by 9 bases and J by 5 bases, with 20 bases between them. The CDR3 has 16 amino acids. Germline V gene lookup returns CDR1 SGHTA and CDR2 FQGNSA. In DNA, the CDR3 is TGTGCCAGTGAAGGAACCGCTATGATCCGGGCCAACGTCCTGACTTTC. This codes for CASEGTAMIRANVLTF.

J is TRBJ1-3 and V is TRBV11-2, with D tentatively TRBD1 (6 bases). Germline V lookup: CDR1 SGHAT, CDR2 FQNNGV. This CDR3 has 14 amino acids. V lost 7 bases and J lost 1, with 11 bases in between. As DNA, the CDR3 is TGTGCCAGCAAACAACAGGGATCTGGAAACACCATATATTTT. It specifies CASKQQGSGNTIYF.

V and J are TRBV28 and TRBJ2-1; 9 nucleotides match TRBD2. CDR3 length: 13 residues. Trimming removed 4 bases from V and 6 bases from J; junction bases left unmatched: 1. Germline CDR1 reads MDHEN; CDR2 reads SYDVKM. The CDR3 region is CASSWRGGNEQFF. The CDR3 DNA is TGTGCCAGCAGTTGGCGGGGGGGCAATGAGCAGTTCTTC.

The chain employs TRBV30 and TRBJ2-7; D is undetermined. CDR1 is GTSNPN and CDR2 is SVGIG in the germline V gene (reference sequence). Trimming pared 3 bases from V and 4 bases from J, leaving 7 bases between. The CDR3 consists of 11 residues. In DNA form, the CDR3 reads TGTGCCTGGAGGAGAGAGTACGAGCAGTACTTC. Its protein is CAWRREYEQYF.

The chain employs TRBV28 and TRBJ2-3; the D gene could be TRBD1 or TRBD2 (6 bases each). Germline assignment: CDR1 MDHEN and CDR2 SYDVKM. CDR3 length: 14 amino acids. The V end was cut by 6 bases, the J end by 5 bases, with 15 bases between. The CDR3 region has the DNA TGTGCCAGCAGCGGAGGAGGGGGGCAAGATACGCAGTATTTT. Amino acid sequence: CASSGGGGQDTQYF.

This chain uses TRBV7-2 with TRBJ1-2; D possibly corresponds to TRBD1 (6 bases). In germline, CDR1 is SGHTA, CDR2 FQGNSA. V was pared by 5 bases and J by 4 bases, with 20 bases between. The CDR3 runs 16 residues. The CDR3 protein is CASSPGQSSVFYGYTF. For the CDR3, the DNA is TGTGCCAGCAGCCCTGGACAGTCGTCCGTATTCTATGGCTACACCTTC.

The chain is built from TRBV9 and TRBJ2-3, with D hard to call. V shed 0 bases and J shed 0 bases, with 8 bases lying between them. The germline gives CDR1 SGDLS, CDR2 YYNGEE. This CDR3 is built from 15 residues. This chain's CDR3 is CASSVAARSTDTQYF. CDR3 coding DNA: TGTGCCAGCAGCGTAGCTGCCAGGAGCACAGATACGCAGTATTTT.

This clone has only one observation. V usage is TRBV15 and J usage is TRBJ1-2; 12 nucleotides match TRBD1. The V and J ends lost 5 bases and 4 bases, in that order; junction bases with no gene match: 8. Germline assignment: CDR1 LNHNV and CDR2 YYDKDF (reference sequence). The CDR3 is 16 amino acids. The CDR3 DNA follows: TGTGCCACCAGCTCGGGACAGGGGGCGACGTCCTATGGCTACACCTTC. This encodes CATSSGQGATSYGYTF.

This chain joins TRBV30 and TRBJ1-3; weak D call: TRBD1 (6 bases). CDR1 GTSNPN and CDR2 SVGIG come from the germline V gene (reference sequence). The CDR3 extends over 14 amino acids. The V end lost 2 bases, the J end lost 4 bases, and 12 bases lay between the germline ends. CDR3 DNA: TGTGCCTGGAGTAGGGGGGGCGCCGGAAACACCATATATTTT. Residues: CAWSRGGAGNTIYF. The variable domain in full, with the rest retrieved from reference TRBV30 and TRBJ1-3, is SQTIHQWPATLVQPVGSPLSLECTVEGTSNPNLYWYRQAAGRGLQLLFYSVGIGQISSEVPQNLSASRPQDRQFILSSKKLLLSDSGFYLCAWSRGGAGNTIYFGEGSWLTVV.

This clone turned up a few times. The chain combines TRBV5-8 with TRBJ2-2; D unresolved. This CDR3 comprises 13 residues. V was clipped by 4 bases and J by 8 bases, with 12 bases between them. CDR1 and CDR2 (germline): SGHTS, YDEGEE. CDR3 DNA: TGTGCCAGCAGCCCGGTGGAGTTAGGGGAGCTGTTTTTT. It codes for CASSPVELGELFF.

This chain connects TRBV4-2 to TRBJ2-5; TRBD2 aligns across 11 bases. V lost 3 bases to trimming and J lost 3 bases; unmatched junction nucleotides: 6. There are 16 residues in the CDR3. CDR1 is LGHNA, CDR2 YNFKEQ, per germline. The CDR3 reads CASSQEILAGEETQYF. CDR3 coding DNA: TGTGCCAGCAGCCAGGAAATACTAGCGGGGGAAGAGACCCAGTACTTC.

V usage is TRBV27 and J usage is TRBJ1-1, with TRBD1 matching 7 bases. Germline CDR1 reads MNHEY; CDR2 reads SMNVEV (reference sequence). This CDR3 is built from 13 residues. V lost 6 bases and J lost 3; bases outside the gene matches: 4. CDR3 loop: CASRLTGDTEAFF. The CDR3 region has the DNA TGTGCCAGCAGGCTCACAGGGGACACTGAAGCTTTCTTT.

The chain recombines TRBV2 with TRBJ2-1; the match to TRBD2 covers 10 bases. V dropped 10 bases and J dropped 8; count of bases not matched to a gene: 8. Per germline, CDR1 SNHLY and CDR2 FYNNEI. The CDR3 runs 13 residues. In DNA form, the CDR3 reads TGTGCCACAGCTAGCGGGAGAGGGGATGAGCAGTTCTTC. This codes for CATASGRGDEQFF.

The rearrangement uses TRBV5-1 and TRBJ2-1; tentatively, D is TRBD2 (5 bases). Germline-derived CDR1 and CDR2 are SGHRS and YFSETQ. The CDR3 has 16 amino acids. V was clipped by 0 bases and J by 0 bases, with 10 bases between them. The CDR3 DNA follows: TGCGCCAGCAGCTTGGCCGGACTCGTCTCCTACAATGAGCAGTTCTTC. Translating it yields CASSLAGLVSYNEQFF.

This clone was picked up one time. The V and J genes are TRBV18 and TRBJ1-1; no clear D gene. CDR1 is KGHSH, CDR2 LQKENI, per germline. The CDR3 covers 13 residues. Trimming stripped 2 bases from V and 3 bases from J, with 7 bases between. This CDR3 reads CASSPGLHTEAFF. The CDR3 DNA reads as TGTGCCAGCTCACCAGGGCTACACACTGAAGCTTTCTTT.

The rearrangement links TRBV14 to TRBJ2-1; D gene ambiguous. This CDR3 comprises 18 residues. From germline, CDR1 is SGHDN and CDR2 FVKESK. The ends were cut back, 1 base at V and 8 bases at J, with 24 bases in the middle. CDR3 coding DNA: TGTGCCAGCAGCCAAGTTGTCCCGGATCCCATTGTGGTATATGAGCAGTTCTTC. Residues: CASSQVVPDPIVVYEQFF.

This chain connects TRBV7-9 to TRBJ1-4; unclear D gene. CDR1 is SEHNR and CDR2 is FQNEAQ in the germline V gene (reference sequence). The CDR3 sequence is 16 residues long. V was cut by 1 base and J by 3 bases, with 12 bases left in between. CDR3 loop: CASSLVGGKANEKLFF. In DNA, the CDR3 is TGTGCCAGCAGCTTAGTGGGAGGGAAGGCTAATGAAAAACTGTTTTTT.